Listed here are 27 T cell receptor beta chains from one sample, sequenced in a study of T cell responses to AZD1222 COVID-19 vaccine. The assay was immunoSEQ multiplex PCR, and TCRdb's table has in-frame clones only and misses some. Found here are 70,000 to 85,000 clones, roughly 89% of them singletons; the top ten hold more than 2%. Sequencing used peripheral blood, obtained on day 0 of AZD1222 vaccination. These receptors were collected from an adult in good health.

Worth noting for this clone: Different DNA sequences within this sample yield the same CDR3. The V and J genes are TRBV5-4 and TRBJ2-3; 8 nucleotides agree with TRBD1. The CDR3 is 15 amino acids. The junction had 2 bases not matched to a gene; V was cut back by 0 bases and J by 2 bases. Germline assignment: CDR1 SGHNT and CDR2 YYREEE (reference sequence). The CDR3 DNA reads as TGTGCCAGCAGCTTGGGACAGGGGTTCACAGATACGCAGTATTTT. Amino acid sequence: CASSLGQGFTDTQYF.

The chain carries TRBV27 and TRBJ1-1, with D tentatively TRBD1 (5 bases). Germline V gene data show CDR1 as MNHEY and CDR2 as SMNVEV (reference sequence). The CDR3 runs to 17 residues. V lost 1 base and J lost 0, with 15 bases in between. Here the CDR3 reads CASSLFWGRGLNTEAFF. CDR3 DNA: TGTGCCAGCAGTTTATTTTGGGGCCGGGGGTTGAACACTGAAGCTTTCTTT.

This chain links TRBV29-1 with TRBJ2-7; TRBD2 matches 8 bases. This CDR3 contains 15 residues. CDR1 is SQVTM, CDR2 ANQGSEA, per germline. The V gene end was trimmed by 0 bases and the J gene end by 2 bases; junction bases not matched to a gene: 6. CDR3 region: CSVEDESGGTYEQYF. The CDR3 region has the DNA TGCAGCGTTGAAGATGAGAGCGGGGGAACCTACGAGCAGTACTTC.

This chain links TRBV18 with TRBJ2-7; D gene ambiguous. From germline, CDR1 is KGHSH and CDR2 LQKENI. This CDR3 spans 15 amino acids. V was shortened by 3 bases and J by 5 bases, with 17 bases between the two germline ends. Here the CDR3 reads CASSPSQESFHEQYF. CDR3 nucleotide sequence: TGTGCCAGCTCACCGTCCCAGGAGTCATTCCACGAGCAGTACTTC.

The CDR3: CASSSQGYYGYTF. CDR3 nucleotides: TGTGCCAGCAGTTCACAGGGATACTATGGCTACACCTTC. The chain combines TRBV28 with TRBJ1-2; possibly TRBD1 for D (6 bases). CDR3 length equals 13 residues. Trimming pared 4 bases from V and 3 bases from J, leaving 9 bases between. CDR1 is MDHEN and CDR2 is SYDVKM in the germline V gene.

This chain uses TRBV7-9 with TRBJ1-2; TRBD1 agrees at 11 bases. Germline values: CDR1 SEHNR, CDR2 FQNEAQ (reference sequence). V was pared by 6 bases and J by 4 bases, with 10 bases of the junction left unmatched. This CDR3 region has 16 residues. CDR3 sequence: CASRAGTGGIGYGYTF. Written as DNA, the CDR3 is TGTGCCAGCAGGGCCGGGACAGGGGGGATTGGCTATGGCTACACCTTC.

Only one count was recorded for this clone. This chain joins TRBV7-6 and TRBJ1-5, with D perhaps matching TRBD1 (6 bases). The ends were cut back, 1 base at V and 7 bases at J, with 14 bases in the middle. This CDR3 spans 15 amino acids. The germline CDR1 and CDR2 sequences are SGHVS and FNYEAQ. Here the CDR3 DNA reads TGTGCCAGCAGCTTAGATGGTCACAGGGCCCAGCCCCAGCATTTT. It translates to CASSLDGHRAQPQHF.

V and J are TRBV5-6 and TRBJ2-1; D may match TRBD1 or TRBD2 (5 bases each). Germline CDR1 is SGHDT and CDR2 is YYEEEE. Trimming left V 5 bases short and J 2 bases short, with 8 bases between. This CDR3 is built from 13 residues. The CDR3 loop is CASSQGPYNEQFF. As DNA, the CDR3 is TGTGCCAGCAGTCAGGGACCCTACAATGAGCAGTTCTTC.

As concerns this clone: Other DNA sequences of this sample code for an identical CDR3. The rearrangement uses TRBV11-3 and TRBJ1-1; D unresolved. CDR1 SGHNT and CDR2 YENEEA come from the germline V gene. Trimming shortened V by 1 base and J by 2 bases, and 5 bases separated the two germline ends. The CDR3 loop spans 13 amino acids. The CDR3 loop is CASSLAVNTEAFF. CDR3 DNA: TGTGCCAGCAGCTTAGCGGTTAACACTGAAGCTTTCTTT.

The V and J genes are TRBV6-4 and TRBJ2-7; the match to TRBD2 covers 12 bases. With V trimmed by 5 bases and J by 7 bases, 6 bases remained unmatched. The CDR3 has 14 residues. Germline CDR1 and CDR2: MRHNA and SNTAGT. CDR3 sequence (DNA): TGTGCCAGCAGTATGACTAGCGGGAGTGGTGAGCAGTACTTC. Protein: CASSMTSGSGEQYF.

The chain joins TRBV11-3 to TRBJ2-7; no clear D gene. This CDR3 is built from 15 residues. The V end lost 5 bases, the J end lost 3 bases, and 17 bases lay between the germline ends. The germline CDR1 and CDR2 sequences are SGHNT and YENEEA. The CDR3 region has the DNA TGTGCCAGCAGCCCCGGCGGTACAGACCTCTACGAGCAGTACTTC. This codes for CASSPGGTDLYEQYF.

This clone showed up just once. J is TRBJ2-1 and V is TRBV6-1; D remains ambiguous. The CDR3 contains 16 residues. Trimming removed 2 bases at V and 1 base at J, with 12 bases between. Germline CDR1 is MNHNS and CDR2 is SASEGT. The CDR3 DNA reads TGTGCCAGCAGTGAAAGCCCCTACGGATCCTACAATGAGCAGTTCTTC. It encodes CASSESPYGSYNEQFF.

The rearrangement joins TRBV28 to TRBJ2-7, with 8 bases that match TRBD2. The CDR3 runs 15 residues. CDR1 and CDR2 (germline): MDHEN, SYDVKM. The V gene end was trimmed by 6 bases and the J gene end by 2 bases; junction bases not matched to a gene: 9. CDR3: CASSPLAGRAYEQYF. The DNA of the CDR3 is TGTGCCAGCAGCCCCCTAGCGGGCCGAGCCTACGAGCAGTACTTC. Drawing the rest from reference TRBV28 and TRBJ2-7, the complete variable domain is DVKVTQSSRYLVKRTGEKVFLECVQDMDHENMFWYRQDPGLGLRLIYFSYDVKMKEKGDIPEGYSVSREKKERFSLILESASTNQTSMYLCASSPLAGRAYEQYFGPGTRLTVT.

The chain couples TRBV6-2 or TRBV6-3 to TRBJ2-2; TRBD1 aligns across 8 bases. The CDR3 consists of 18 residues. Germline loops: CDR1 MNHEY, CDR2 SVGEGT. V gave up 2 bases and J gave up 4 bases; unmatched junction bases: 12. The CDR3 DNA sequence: TGTGCCAGCAGTTACACGAGGGACAGGCCAGTTAGCACCGGGGAGCTGTTTTTT. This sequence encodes CASSYTRDRPVSTGELFF.

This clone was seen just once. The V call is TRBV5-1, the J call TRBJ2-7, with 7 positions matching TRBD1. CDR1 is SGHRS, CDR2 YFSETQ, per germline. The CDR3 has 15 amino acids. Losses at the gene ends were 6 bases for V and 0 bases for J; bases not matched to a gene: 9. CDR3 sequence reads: CASTSGQLTSYEQYF. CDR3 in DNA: TGCGCCAGCACCTCGGGACAGCTGACCTCCTACGAGCAGTACTTC.

The CDR3: CASQKLRRRVNQPQHF. The CDR3 region has the DNA TGCGCCAGCCAAAAGCTCCGGAGACGGGTTAACCAGCCCCAGCATTTT. V usage is TRBV10-1 and J usage is TRBJ1-5; unclear D gene. Germline V CDR1 and CDR2: WNHNN, SYGVQD (reference sequence). V lost 8 bases, J lost 7 bases, and 24 bases lay in between. This CDR3 comprises 16 residues.

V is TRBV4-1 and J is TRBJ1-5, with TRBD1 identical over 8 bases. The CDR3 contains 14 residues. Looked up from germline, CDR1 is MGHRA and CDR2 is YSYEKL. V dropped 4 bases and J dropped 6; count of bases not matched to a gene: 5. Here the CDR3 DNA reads TGCGCCAGCAGCCCCTGGACAGGGTTTCAGCCCCAGCATTTT. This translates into CASSPWTGFQPQHF.

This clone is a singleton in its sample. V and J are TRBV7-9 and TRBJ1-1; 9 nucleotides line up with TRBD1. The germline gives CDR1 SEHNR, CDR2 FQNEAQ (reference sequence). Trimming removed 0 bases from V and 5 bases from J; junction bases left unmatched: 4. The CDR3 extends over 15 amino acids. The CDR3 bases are TGTGCCAGCAGCTTAGCGCGACAGGGGGGGACTGAAGCTTTCTTT. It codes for CASSLARQGGTEAFF.

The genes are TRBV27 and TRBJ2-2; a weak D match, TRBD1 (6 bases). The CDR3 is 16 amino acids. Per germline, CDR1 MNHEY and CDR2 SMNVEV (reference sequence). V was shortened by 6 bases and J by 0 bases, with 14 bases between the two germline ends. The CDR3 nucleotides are TGTGCCAGCAGAAAAAACAGGGTCACGAACACCGGGGAGCTGTTTTTT. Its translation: CASRKNRVTNTGELFF.

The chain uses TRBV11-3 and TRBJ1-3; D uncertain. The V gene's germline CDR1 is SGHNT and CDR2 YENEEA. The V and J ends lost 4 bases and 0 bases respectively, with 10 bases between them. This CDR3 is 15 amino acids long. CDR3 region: CASSSSHSSGNTIYF. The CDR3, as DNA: TGTGCCAGCAGCTCCTCCCATAGCTCTGGAAACACCATATATTTT.

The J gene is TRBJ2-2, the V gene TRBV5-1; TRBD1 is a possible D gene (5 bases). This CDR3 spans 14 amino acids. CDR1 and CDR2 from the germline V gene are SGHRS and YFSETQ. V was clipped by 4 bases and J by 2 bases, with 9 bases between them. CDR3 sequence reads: CASSPQGNTGELFF. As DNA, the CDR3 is TGCGCCAGCAGCCCCCAGGGAAACACCGGGGAGCTGTTTTTT. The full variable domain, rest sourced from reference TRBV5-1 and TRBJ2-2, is KAGVTQTPRYLIKTRGQQVTLSCSPISGHRSVSWYQQTPGQGLQFLFEYFSETQRNKGNFPGRFSGRQFSNSRSEMNVSTLELGDSALYLCASSPQGNTGELFFGEGSRLTVL.

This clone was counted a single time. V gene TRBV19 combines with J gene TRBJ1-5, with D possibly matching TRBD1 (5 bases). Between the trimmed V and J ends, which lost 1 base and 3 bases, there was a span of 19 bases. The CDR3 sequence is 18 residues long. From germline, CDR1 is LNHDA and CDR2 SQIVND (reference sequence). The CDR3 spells CASSIATGTGFFNQPQHF. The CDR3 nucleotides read TGTGCCAGTAGTATAGCCACTGGGACTGGATTTTTCAATCAGCCCCAGCATTTT.

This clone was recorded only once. The CDR3 DNA reads as TGTGCCAGCAGTGCGGACAGGGGGCCCTACAATGAGCAGTTCTTC. Its translation: CASSADRGPYNEQFF. J is TRBJ2-1 and V is TRBV25-1; 11 nucleotides agree with TRBD1. CDR1 MGHDK and CDR2 SYGVNS come from the germline V gene. With V trimmed by 4 bases and J by 2 bases, 1 base remained unmatched. The length of the CDR3 is 15 residues.

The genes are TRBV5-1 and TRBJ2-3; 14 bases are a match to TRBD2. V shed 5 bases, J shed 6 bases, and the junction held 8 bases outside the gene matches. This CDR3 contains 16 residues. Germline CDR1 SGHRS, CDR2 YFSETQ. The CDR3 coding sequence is TGCGCCAGCAGAGGGGGGACTAGCGGGAGTGTGGATACGCAGTATTTT. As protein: CASRGGTSGSVDTQYF.

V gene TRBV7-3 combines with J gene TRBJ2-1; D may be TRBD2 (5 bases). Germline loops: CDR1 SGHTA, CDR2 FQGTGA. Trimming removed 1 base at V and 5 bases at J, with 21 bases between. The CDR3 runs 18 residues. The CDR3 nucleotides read TGTGCCAGCAGCTTAAAGCCCCGTGGTGGTACCGGGAACAATGAGCAGTTCTTC. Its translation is CASSLKPRGGTGNNEQFF.

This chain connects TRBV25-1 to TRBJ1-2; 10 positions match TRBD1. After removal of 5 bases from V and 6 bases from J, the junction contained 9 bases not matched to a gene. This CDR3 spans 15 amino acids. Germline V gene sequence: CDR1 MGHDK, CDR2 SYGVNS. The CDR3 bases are TGTGCCAGCAGTACTCTCGGGACAGGGGTTGATGGCTACACCTTC. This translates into CASSTLGTGVDGYTF.

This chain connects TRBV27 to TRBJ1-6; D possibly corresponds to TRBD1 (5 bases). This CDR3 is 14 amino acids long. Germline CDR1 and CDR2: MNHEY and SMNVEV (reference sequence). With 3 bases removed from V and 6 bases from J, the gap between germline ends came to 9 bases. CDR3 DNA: TGTGCCAGCAGTTTTCCTGGGACTAATTCACCCCTCCACTTT. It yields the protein CASSFPGTNSPLHF.